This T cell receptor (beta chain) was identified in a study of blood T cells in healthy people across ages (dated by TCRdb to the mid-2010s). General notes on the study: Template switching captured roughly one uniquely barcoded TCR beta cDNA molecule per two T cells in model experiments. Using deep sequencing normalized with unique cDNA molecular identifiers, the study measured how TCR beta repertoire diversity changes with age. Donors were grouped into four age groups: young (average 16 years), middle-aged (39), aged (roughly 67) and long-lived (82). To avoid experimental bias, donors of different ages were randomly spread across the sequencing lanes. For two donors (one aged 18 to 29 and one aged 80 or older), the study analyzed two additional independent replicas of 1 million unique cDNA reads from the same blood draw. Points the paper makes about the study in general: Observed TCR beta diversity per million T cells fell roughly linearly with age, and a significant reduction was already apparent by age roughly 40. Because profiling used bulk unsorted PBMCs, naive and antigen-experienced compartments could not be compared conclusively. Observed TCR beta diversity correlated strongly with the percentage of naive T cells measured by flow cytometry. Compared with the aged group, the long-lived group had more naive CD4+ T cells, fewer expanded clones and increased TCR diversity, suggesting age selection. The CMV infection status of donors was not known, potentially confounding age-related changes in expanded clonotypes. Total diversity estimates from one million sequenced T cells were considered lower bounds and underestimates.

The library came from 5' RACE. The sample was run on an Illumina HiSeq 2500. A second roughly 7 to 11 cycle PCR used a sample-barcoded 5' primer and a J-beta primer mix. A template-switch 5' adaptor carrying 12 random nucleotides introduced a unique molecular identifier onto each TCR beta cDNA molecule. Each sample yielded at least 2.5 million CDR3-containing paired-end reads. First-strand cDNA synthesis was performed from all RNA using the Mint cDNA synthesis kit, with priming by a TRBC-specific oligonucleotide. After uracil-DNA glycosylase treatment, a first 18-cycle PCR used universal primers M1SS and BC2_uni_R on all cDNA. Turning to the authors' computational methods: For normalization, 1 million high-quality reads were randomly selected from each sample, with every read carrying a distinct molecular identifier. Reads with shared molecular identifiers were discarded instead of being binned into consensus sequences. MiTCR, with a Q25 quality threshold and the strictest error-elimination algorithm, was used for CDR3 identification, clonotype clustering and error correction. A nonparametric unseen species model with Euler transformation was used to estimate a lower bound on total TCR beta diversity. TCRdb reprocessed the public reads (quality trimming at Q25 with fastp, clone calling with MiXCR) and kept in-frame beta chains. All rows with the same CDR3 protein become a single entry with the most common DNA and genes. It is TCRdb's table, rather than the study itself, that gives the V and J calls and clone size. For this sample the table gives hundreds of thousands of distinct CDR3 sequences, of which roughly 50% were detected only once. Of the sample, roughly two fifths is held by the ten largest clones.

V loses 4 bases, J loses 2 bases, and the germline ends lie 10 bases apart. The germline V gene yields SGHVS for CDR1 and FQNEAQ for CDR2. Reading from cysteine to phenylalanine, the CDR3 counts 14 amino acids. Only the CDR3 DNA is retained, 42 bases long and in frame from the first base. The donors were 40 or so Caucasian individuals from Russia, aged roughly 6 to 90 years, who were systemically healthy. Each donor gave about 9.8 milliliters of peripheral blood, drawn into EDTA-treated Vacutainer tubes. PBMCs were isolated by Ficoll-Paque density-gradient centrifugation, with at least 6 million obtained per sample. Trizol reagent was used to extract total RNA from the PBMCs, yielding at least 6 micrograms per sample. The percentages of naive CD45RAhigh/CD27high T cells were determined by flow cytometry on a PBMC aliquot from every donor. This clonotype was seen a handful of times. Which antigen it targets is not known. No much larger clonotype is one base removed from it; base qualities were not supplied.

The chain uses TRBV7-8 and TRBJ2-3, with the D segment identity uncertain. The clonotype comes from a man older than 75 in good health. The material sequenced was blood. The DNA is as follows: TGTGCCAGCAGCTCCGTAGCCGCCACAGATACGCAGTATTTT. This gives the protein CASSSVAATDTQYF.